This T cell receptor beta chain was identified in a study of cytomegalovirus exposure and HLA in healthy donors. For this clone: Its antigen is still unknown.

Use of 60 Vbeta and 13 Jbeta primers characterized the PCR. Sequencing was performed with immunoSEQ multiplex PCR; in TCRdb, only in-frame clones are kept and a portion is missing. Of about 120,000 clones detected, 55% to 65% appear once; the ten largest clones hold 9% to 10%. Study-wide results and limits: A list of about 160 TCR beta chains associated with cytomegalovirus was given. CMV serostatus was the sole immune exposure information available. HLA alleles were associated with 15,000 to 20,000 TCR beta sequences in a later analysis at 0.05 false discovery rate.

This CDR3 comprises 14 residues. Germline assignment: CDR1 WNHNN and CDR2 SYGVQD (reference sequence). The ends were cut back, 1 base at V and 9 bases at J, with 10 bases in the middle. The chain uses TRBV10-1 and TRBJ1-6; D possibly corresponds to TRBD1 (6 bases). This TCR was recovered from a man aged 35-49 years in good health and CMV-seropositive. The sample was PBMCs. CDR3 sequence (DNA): TGCGCCAGCAGTGAGTACAGGGTGGGTTCACCCCTCCACTTT. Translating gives CASSEYRVGSPLHF.